The rows below give T cell receptor beta chains drawn from one sample of a study of blood T cell repertoires in COVID-19. This table comes from immunoSEQ multiplex PCR, and its TCRdb copy is limited to in-frame clones, with some not included. This table has nearly 45,000 clones, over 75% appearing once. What was sequenced was peripheral blood. The receptors here all came from a human donor in a cohort sampled during active COVID-19. The CDR3 runs from the conserved cysteine through the conserved F or W. The order of the fields is V gene, CDR3 length, J gene, clone size, D gene, CDR3 DNA, CDR3 protein. D genes are given only for firm matches. Some rows have no size entry. The others give once, few or many, or a class for an expanded clone.

>TRBV7-8|15|TRBJ1-2|.|.
TGTGCCAGCACCCCTCCCAGCGTTACGCCTCAAGGCTACACCTTC
CASTPPSVTPQGYTF
>TRBV7-9|14|TRBJ1-5|.|TRBD1
TGTGCCAGCAGCGGGGGACAGGGCAATCAGCCCCAGCATTTT
CASSGGQGNQPQHF
>TRBV6-5|14|TRBJ2-7|.|.
TGTGCCAGCAGTATAGGGGCCCAGGGATACGAGCAGTACTTC
CASSIGAQGYEQYF
>TRBV7-2|16|TRBJ2-1|.|.
TGTGCCAGCAGCTTCCAGGGGAGGGTGGCCTACAATGAGCAGTTCTTC
CASSFQGRVAYNEQFF
>TRBV7-2|14|TRBJ2-7|.|TRBD1
TGTGCCAGCAGCCTTTTGGGACAGGGTGGCGAGCAGTACTTC
CASSLLGQGGEQYF
>TRBV7-8|14|TRBJ1-1|.|TRBD1
TGTGCCAGCAGACCACAGGGGGCGAGAACTGAAGCTTTCTTT
CASRPQGARTEAFF
>TRBV6-5|15|TRBJ2-5|.|TRBD1
TGTGCCAGCAGTTACGACGGACAGGGTGAAGAGACCCAGTACTTC
CASSYDGQGEETQYF
>TRBV30|12|TRBJ2-7|.|TRBD1
TGTGCCTGGAGAGGGGACAGTCCCGAGCAGTACTTC
CAWRGDSPEQYF
>TRBV7-6|16|TRBJ2-1|.|TRBD2
TGTGCCAGCAGCTCAACCTCGGGACTAGCGGGCTATGAGCAGTTCTTC
CASSSTSGLAGYEQFF
>TRBV9|14|TRBJ2-7|.|TRBD1
TGTGCCAGCAGCGCCGGGACAGTTTCCTACGAGCAGTACTTC
CASSAGTVSYEQYF
>TRBV5-1|15|TRBJ2-7|few|TRBD1
TGCGCCAGCAGCCAGGGACAGGGGGTCTCCTACGAGCAGTACTTC
CASSQGQGVSYEQYF
>TRBV24-1|13|TRBJ2-7|.|.
TGTGCCACCAGTGACCCCATGCGGGACGAGCAGTACTTC
CATSDPMRDEQYF
>TRBV5-4|14|TRBJ2-7|.|TRBD1
TGTGCCAGCAGCCGAGGGACAGGGTTAATCGAGCAGTACTTC
CASSRGTGLIEQYF
>TRBV7-8|15|TRBJ2-3|.|TRBD2
TGTGCCAGCAGCGCGGAGCGGGAGGATGTGGATACGCAGTATTTT
CASSAEREDVDTQYF